This T cell receptor (beta chain) stems from a study of OX40 agonist ivuxolimab in advanced cancers. General notes on the study: Ivuxolimab was a fully human IgG2 agonistic monoclonal antibody targeting the costimulatory receptor OX40 (CD134). Patients were allowed to have had prior anti-PD-1, anti-PD-L1 or anti-CTLA-4 therapy, and roughly two fifths of the dose-escalation patients had been treated with checkpoint inhibitors. Among the roughly 54 dose-escalation patients, some 20 had hepatocellular carcinoma, about 15 melanoma, 9 renal cell carcinoma and 9 head and neck cancer. Partial responses were achieved by three dose-escalation patients, of whom one had hepatocellular carcinoma and two had cutaneous melanoma. Intravenous ivuxolimab was administered to patients every 2 weeks at six dose levels: 0.01, 0.1, 0.3, 1.5, 3 and 10 mg/kg. The purpose of peripheral TCRbeta sequencing was to test whether ivuxolimab changed TCR sequence diversity and led to clonal T-cell expansion. In the dose-escalation cohort, roughly four fifths of patients were male, and the mean age was approximately 60 years, with a range of about 23 to 90. The paper reports the monotherapy dose-escalation portion (N of about 50 patients) of the phase I ivuxolimab trial.

For sequencing of the TCRbeta CDR3 region, genomic DNA was extracted from the sorted cells. TCRbeta CDR3 regions were sequenced using the immunoSEQ Assay. In TCRdb, the immuneACCESS table is reduced to in-frame sequences with V and J assigned. These tables do not hold every clone; where another copy was compared, an unresolved V gene accounts for under half, and the others remain unexplained. Within this sample are 80,000 to 90,000 clones, with around 80% of them counted one time only. The ten largest clones add up to more than 1.5% of the sample. Patients with a history of autoimmune disease or receiving systemic immunosuppression were excluded from the trial. Peripheral blood for TCR sequencing was collected from all dose cohorts at baseline, on cycle 4 day 1, and on cycle 7 day 1. The samples were taken from a phase I, first-in-human, multicenter, open-label dose-escalation trial of ivuxolimab. Adults with locally advanced or metastatic head and neck squamous cell, hepatocellular, melanoma or renal cell carcinoma were enrolled in the trial. CD4+ and CD8+ T cells were sorted separately from peripheral blood before TCR sequencing.

Study-wide conclusions, independent of this receptor: Partial responders in the 0.1-3.0 mg/kg groups had among the lowest normalized peripheral clonal expansion, especially among CD8+ T cells. At doses of 0.1 to 3.0 mg/kg, clonal expansion of both CD4+ and CD8+ blood T cells was observed from baseline to week 6. Low levels of normalized T-cell clonal expansion were also seen in some patients who did not respond. After ivuxolimab, expanded clones were on average more numerous among CD8+ T cells than among CD4+ T cells. The antigen specificity of the peripheral T cells that underwent clonal expansion was not determined.

As for this clone: Its specific antigen is unknown. The input lacks base qualities; no much larger clone sits a single base away.

There are 15 amino acids in the CDR3, from cysteine to phenylalanine inclusive. The read is trimmed to its CDR3 DNA, 45 bases read in frame from base 1. The germline ends are 15 bases apart after V is trimmed by 5 bases and J by 2 bases. The germline V gene specifies MRHNA as CDR1 and SNTAGT as CDR2. This clonotype was obtained from an adult with an advanced solid tumor such as melanoma, head and neck, liver or kidney cancer. Recombination linked TRBV6-4 to TRBJ1-2; the D gene is possibly TRBD1, with 6 bases matching. This specimen consisted of CD4+ or CD8+ T cells sorted from blood, obtained in a trial of the OX40 agonist ivuxolimab. The CDR3 here reads CASSSQPGGNYGYTF. The nucleotides read TGTGCCAGCAGTTCACAGCCGGGGGGCAACTATGGCTACACCTTC.